This TCR beta chain was found in a study of vaccination and CD4 T cells after COVID-19. An Oncomine TCR Beta short-read assay was used to sequence the DNA from cultured CD4+ T cells. TCRdb ran MiXCR on the PCR reads and lists one entry per CDR3 protein. The profile covers about 15,000 distinct CDR3 sequences, with approximately 50% appearing a single time and about 5% taken by the ten largest. The table lists this clonotype with a few counts. Its antigen is undetermined. CDR1 and CDR2 from the germline V gene are MNHNS and SASEGT. Trimming shortened V by 2 bases and J by 11 bases, and 15 bases separated the two germline ends. The CDR3 has 13 amino acids. Treatment meaning: approximately nine-day PBMC culture with coronavirus spike peptide pools or control peptides (ViraFEST assay). Once peptide pools had expanded antigen-specific T cells, ViraFEST sequenced TCRs. The culture of about 2 million PBMCs per well included about 9.7 IU/ml IL-2 and about 10 ug/ml peptide pools.

The clonotype comes from a human donor who had recovered from COVID-19. The specimen comprised CD4+ T cells from blood, cultured in vitro, sampled before SARS-CoV-2 vaccination. The genes are TRBV6-1 and TRBJ1-1, with a tentative D call TRBD1 (5 bases). CDR3 in amino acids: CASSELGAGGAFF. Written as DNA, the CDR3 is TGTGCCAGCAGTGAACTAGGGGCAGGTGGGGCTTTCTTT.